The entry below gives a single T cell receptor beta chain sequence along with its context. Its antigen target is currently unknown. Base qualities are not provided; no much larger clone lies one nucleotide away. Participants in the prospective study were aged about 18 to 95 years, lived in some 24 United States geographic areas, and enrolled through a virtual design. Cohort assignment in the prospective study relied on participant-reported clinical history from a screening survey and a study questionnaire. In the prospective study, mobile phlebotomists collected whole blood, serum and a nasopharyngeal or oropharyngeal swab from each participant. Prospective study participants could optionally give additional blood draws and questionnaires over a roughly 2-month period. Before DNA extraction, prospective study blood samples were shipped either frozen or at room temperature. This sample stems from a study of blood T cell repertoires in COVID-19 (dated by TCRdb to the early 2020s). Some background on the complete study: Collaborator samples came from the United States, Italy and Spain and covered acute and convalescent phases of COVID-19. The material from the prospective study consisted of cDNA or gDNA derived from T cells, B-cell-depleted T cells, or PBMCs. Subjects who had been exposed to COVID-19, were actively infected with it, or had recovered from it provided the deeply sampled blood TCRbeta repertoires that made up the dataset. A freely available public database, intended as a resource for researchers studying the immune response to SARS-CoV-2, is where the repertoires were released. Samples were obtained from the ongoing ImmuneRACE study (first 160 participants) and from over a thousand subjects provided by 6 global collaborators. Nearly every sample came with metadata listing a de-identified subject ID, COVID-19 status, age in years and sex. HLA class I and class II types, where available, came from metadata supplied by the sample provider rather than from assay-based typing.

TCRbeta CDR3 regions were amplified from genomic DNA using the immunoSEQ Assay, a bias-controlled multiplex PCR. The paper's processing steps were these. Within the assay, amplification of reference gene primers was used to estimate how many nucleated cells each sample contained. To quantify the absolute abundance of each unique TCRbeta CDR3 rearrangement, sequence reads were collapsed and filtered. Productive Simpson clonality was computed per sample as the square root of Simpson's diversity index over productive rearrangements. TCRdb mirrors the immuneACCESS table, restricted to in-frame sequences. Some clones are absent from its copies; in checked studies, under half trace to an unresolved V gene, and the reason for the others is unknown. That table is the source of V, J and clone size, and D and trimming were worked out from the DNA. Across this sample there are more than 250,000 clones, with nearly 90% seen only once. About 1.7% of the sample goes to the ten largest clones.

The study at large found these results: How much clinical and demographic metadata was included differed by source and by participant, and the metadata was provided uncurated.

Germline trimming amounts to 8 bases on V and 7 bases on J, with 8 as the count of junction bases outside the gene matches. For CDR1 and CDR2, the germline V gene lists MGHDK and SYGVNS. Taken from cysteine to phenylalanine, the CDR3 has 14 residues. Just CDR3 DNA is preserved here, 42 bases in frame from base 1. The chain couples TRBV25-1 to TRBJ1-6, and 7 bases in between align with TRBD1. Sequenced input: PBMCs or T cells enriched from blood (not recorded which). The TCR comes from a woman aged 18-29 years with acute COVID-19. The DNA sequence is TGTGCCAGCTCCTCCGGGACAGCGAATTCACCCCTCCACTTT. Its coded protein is CASSSGTANSPLHF.